One T cell receptor beta chain is described in this entry. Antigen: not known. PCR involved 60 Vbeta and 13 Jbeta primers. Clones were sequenced by immunoSEQ multiplex PCR, and TCRdb holds only the in-frame ones, with some missing. The table records around 150,000 clones, roughly 77% of them present only once. This CDR3 is 15 amino acids long. Germline values: CDR1 SGHNT, CDR2 YYREEE (reference sequence). The V end lost 0 bases, the J end lost 0 bases, and 9 bases lay between the germline ends. This sample stems from a study of cytomegalovirus exposure and HLA in healthy donors. General study results and limits: Later analysis demonstrated an association between a missense DCLRE1C variant and TCR beta V- and J-gene trimming. A later analysis reportedly found fewer N-insertions in an Asian-associated ancestry cluster than the roughly 700-donor mean. Later analysis revealed greater clonal expansion in HLA-associated TCR beta chains than in equally common others.

The sequence came from a woman under 30 in good health and CMV-seronegative. The specimen sequenced was PBMCs. The rearrangement joins TRBV5-4 to TRBJ1-2; D is uncertain. The DNA of the CDR3 is TGTGCCAGCAGCTTGGGTCCCGGGACTAACTATGGCTACACCTTC. As protein: CASSLGPGTNYGYTF.